These 27 T cell receptor beta chains came from one sample sequenced in a study of blood T cell repertoires in COVID-19 (dated by TCRdb to about 2020). The library was prepared using the immunoSEQ multiplex PCR assay. The table comes from immuneACCESS by way of TCRdb, which keeps in-frame sequences with V and J called. Part of the clones is missing from these tables; in studies checked, under half for an unresolved V gene and the rest for unknown reasons. This sample has some 150,000 clones in its table, and over 80% of those were observed once. 37% of the sample is held by the ten biggest clonotypes. Input material: peripheral blood. Receptors were obtained from a man aged 45 to 65 who had recovered from COVID-19.

There are a few counts of this clone. The rearrangement joins TRBV7-9 to TRBJ1-2; D ambiguous. The ends were cut back, 5 bases at V and 8 bases at J, with 15 bases in the middle. This CDR3 is built from 13 residues. CDR1 and CDR2 from the germline V gene are SEHNR and FQNEAQ (reference sequence). The CDR3 loop is CASSLLAVDGYTF. In nucleotides, the CDR3 is TGTGCCAGCAGCCTCTTGGCGGTCGACGGCTACACCTTC.

V usage is TRBV28 and J usage is TRBJ1-5; D remains ambiguous. V shed 5 bases and J shed 7 bases, with 12 bases lying between them. The length of the CDR3 is 13 residues. CDR1 is MDHEN, CDR2 SYDVKM, per germline. CDR3 DNA sequence: TGTGCCAGCAGTCCCGGGGTTTGGCAGCCCCAGCATTTT. The encoded protein is CASSPGVWQPQHF.

In this sample, this clone turned up a few times. The chain joins TRBV27 to TRBJ1-1; TRBD1 might be the D (5 bases). The CDR3 spans 14 residues. CDR1 is MNHEY, CDR2 SMNVEV, per germline (reference sequence). The germline V and J ends were trimmed by 2 bases and 6 bases, with 13 bases remaining between them. CDR3 DNA: TGTGCCAGCAGTTTACTATACAGGAGATCTGAAGCTTTCTTT. Amino acid sequence: CASSLLYRRSEAFF.

The gene calls are TRBV7-9 and TRBJ2-2; TRBD1 matches 8 bases. CDR1 and CDR2 (germline): SEHNR, FQNEAQ (reference sequence). V lost 6 bases to trimming and J lost 0 bases; unmatched junction nucleotides: 6. The CDR3 length is 16 residues. CDR3 protein: CASSLGTGPNTGELFF. The CDR3 nucleotides are TGTGCCAGCAGTTTGGGGACAGGACCGAACACCGGGGAGCTGTTTTTT.

V gene TRBV5-1 combines with J gene TRBJ1-3; 10 bases are a match to TRBD1. The CDR3 covers 15 residues. V was clipped by 4 bases and J by 2 bases; unmatched bases: 3. Per germline, CDR1 SGHRS and CDR2 YFSETQ. The CDR3 DNA sequence: TGCGCCAGCAGCGGGACAGGGGAAACTGGAAACACCATATATTTT. This sequence encodes CASSGTGETGNTIYF. The full variable domain, rest sourced from reference TRBV5-1 and TRBJ1-3, is KAGVTQTPRYLIKTRGQQVTLSCSPISGHRSVSWYQQTPGQGLQFLFEYFSETQRNKGNFPGRFSGRQFSNSRSEMNVSTLELGDSALYLCASSGTGETGNTIYFGEGSWLTVV.

The J gene is TRBJ1-6, the V gene TRBV13; 9 bases align to TRBD1. Germline CDR1 reads PRHDT; CDR2 reads FYEKMQ (reference sequence). The CDR3 is 16 amino acids. The ends lost 5 bases at V and 7 bases at J; junction bases unmatched: 9. CDR3 in DNA: TGTGCCAGCAGCCGGACAGGGGATGGGTGGAATTCACCCCTCCACTTT. Translated: CASSRTGDGWNSPLHF.

For the CDR3, the DNA is TGTGCCAGCAGACCCGGGACAGGGTTGGCGTGGAACACTGAAGCTTTCTTT. It is translated as CASRPGTGLAWNTEAFF. The chain has TRBV11-2 and TRBJ1-1, with TRBD1 matching 9 bases. The germline CDR1 and CDR2 sequences are SGHAT and FQNNGV. The CDR3 sequence is 17 residues long. The trim removed 6 bases at V and 1 base at J, leaving 12 bases unmatched.

V usage is TRBV5-4 and J usage is TRBJ2-3; 13 bases are shared with TRBD2. The CDR3 has 17 residues. Germline lookup yields CDR1 SGHNT and CDR2 YYREEE (reference sequence). After removal of 4 bases from V and 5 bases from J, the junction contained 10 bases not matched to a gene. The CDR3 nucleotides are TGTGCCAGCAGCGATCCGGGACTAGCGGGGATCAAAGATACGCAGTATTTT. Its translation: CASSDPGLAGIKDTQYF.

This rearrangement joins TRBV5-4 to TRBJ2-1; the D gene is possibly TRBD2 (7 bases). Trimming cost V 1 base and J 5 bases, with 13 bases left between them. Looked up from germline, CDR1 is SGHNT and CDR2 is YYREEE (reference sequence). This CDR3 comprises 15 residues. In nucleotides, the CDR3 is TGTGCCAGCAGCTTGACCGGCGGGGGCCACAATGAGCAGTTCTTC. It codes for CASSLTGGGHNEQFF.

The V call is TRBV3-1 (or the pseudogene TRBV3-2), the J call TRBJ2-3, with 7 bases matching TRBD2. Germline V gene sequence: CDR1 LGHDT, CDR2 YNNKEL (reference sequence). V lost 0 bases and J lost 1; bases outside the gene matches: 7. This CDR3 spans 17 amino acids. As DNA, the CDR3 is TGTGCCAGCAGCCAAGATATAGCGGGCCGGGGCACAGATACGCAGTATTTT. It translates to CASSQDIAGRGTDTQYF.

The J gene is TRBJ1-3, the V gene TRBV2; 7 bases are a match to TRBD1. V was clipped by 3 bases and J by 8 bases; unmatched bases: 4. The CDR3 is made up of 13 amino acids. CDR1 and CDR2 (germline): SNHLY, FYNNEI. CDR3 loop: CASSDQGEYTIYF. CDR3 DNA sequence: TGTGCCAGCAGTGACCAGGGGGAGTACACCATATATTTT.

This chain uses TRBV5-1 with TRBJ2-4; 11 nucleotides agree with TRBD1. The CDR3 is 16 amino acids. With V trimmed by 4 bases and J by 5 bases, 8 bases remained unmatched. Germline values: CDR1 SGHRS, CDR2 YFSETQ. The CDR3 nucleotides read TGCGCCAGCAGCCCGGACAGGGGGCGCTTTGAAAACATTCAGTACTTC. Its translation: CASSPDRGRFENIQYF.

The chain couples TRBV19 to TRBJ2-5; 8 nucleotides agree with TRBD1. Germline CDR1 and CDR2: LNHDA and SQIVND (reference sequence). The CDR3 has 16 residues. J lost 5 bases, V lost 2 bases, and 10 bases had no gene match. CDR3 nucleotide sequence: TGTGCCAGTAGTATAAATTTGGCAGGGGGCCAGGAGACCCAGTACTTC. Its translation: CASSINLAGGQETQYF. The whole variable domain, remainder taken from reference TRBV19 and TRBJ2-5, is DGGITQSPKYLFRKEGQNVTLSCEQNLNHDAMYWYRQDPGQGLRLIYYSQIVNDFQKGDIAEGYSVSREKKESFPLTVTSAQKNPTAFYLCASSINLAGGQETQYFGPGTRLLVL.

The genes are TRBV4-3 and TRBJ1-4, with 7 bases identical to TRBD1. CDR1 is LGHNA and CDR2 is YSLEER in the germline V gene. This CDR3 is 14 amino acids long. Germline trimming cut 0 bases from V and 11 bases from J; bases unmatched to any gene: 6. Written as DNA, the CDR3 is TGCGCCAGCAGCCAAGATCTTACAGGGGAGAAACTGTTTTTT. Protein product: CASSQDLTGEKLFF.

The CDR3, as DNA: TGTGCCAGCAGCAGTGTTAGCGGGGCACACTACAATGAGCAGTTCTTC. Protein sequence: CASSSVSGAHYNEQFF. V and J are TRBV5-4 and TRBJ2-1; TRBD2 matches 8 bases. V was pared by 4 bases and J by 3 bases, with 9 bases of the junction left unmatched. From germline, CDR1 is SGHNT and CDR2 YYREEE (reference sequence). CDR3 length: 16 amino acids. Together with reference TRBV5-4 and TRBJ2-1, the CDR3 gives the full variable domain: ETGVTQSPTHLIKTRGQQVTLRCSSQSGHNTVSWYQQALGQGPQFIFQYYREEENGRGNFPPRFSGLQFPNYSSELNVNALELDDSALYLCASSSVSGAHYNEQFFGPGTRLTVL.

This clone was seen a single time. This chain uses TRBV6-5 with TRBJ1-3; perhaps TRBD1 as D (5 bases). This CDR3 region has 11 residues. In germline, CDR1 is MNHEY, CDR2 SVGAGI. V was shortened by 10 bases and J by 9 bases, with 13 bases between the two germline ends. The CDR3 DNA reads as TGTGCCACCTCTTGGGGGGGCACCATATATTTT. Translated, it gives CATSWGGTIYF.

The chain combines TRBV27 with TRBJ1-4, with D possibly TRBD1 on 6 matching bases. Trimming removed 5 bases from V and 10 bases from J, with 14 bases in between. The CDR3 sequence is 13 residues long. Germline-derived CDR1 and CDR2 are MNHEY and SMNVEV (reference sequence). This chain's CDR3 is CASSRLDRSKLFF. The CDR3 DNA reads TGTGCCAGCAGTCGCCTTGACAGGTCAAAACTGTTTTTT.

This chain joins TRBV2 and TRBJ2-3, with 8 bases matching TRBD1. This CDR3 is 15 amino acids long. Trimming at V came to 4 bases and at J to 4 bases, leaving 7 bases not matched to a gene. Germline V gives CDR1 SNHLY, CDR2 FYNNEI. Here the CDR3 reads CASSGDRNLPDTQYF. CDR3 DNA sequence: TGTGCCAGCAGTGGGGACAGGAATTTACCAGATACGCAGTATTTT.

The chain is built from TRBV9 and TRBJ1-3; D is ambiguous. Trimming pared 0 bases from V and 0 bases from J, leaving 7 bases between. The germline V gene has CDR1 SGDLS and CDR2 YYNGEE. This CDR3 is built from 15 residues. This CDR3 is CASSVGRSSGNTIYF. The CDR3 DNA is TGTGCCAGCAGCGTAGGCAGAAGCTCTGGAAACACCATATATTTT. Combining the CDR3 with reference TRBV9 and TRBJ1-3 gives the whole variable domain DSGVTQTPKHLITATGQRVTLRCSPRSGDLSVYWYQQSLDQGLQFLIQYYNGEERAKGNILERFSAQQFPDLHSELNLSSLELGDSALYFCASSVGRSSGNTIYFGEGSWLTVV.

The V and J genes are TRBV2 and TRBJ1-1, with 7 nucleotides matching TRBD1. Germline V gives CDR1 SNHLY, CDR2 FYNNEI. With 3 bases clipped from V and 1 base from J, the junction kept 2 bases outside the gene matches. CDR3 size: 14 residues. This CDR3 reads CASSDTGENTEAFF. The CDR3 DNA reads TGTGCCAGCAGTGACACAGGGGAGAACACTGAAGCTTTCTTT. The full variable domain, with the rest looked up from reference TRBV2 and TRBJ1-1, is EPEVTQTPSHQVTQMGQEVILRCVPISNHLYFYWYRQILGQKVEFLVSFYNNEISEKSEIFDDQFSVERPDGSNFTLKIRSTKLEDSAMYFCASSDTGENTEAFFGQGTRLTVV.

As DNA, the CDR3 is TGTGCCACCAGTGATTCTAGCGGGGGGAACAATGAGCAGTTCTTC. Its translation is CATSDSSGGNNEQFF. This chain links TRBV24-1 with TRBJ2-1; 11 bases match TRBD2. This CDR3 has 15 amino acids. Germline trimming cut 2 bases from V and 5 bases from J; bases unmatched to any gene: 1. Germline CDR1 and CDR2: KGHDR and SFDVKD.

This chain links TRBV5-1 with TRBJ2-7, with 8 bases lining up with TRBD1. The CDR3 sequence is 15 residues long. Trimming cost V 0 bases and J 1 base; bases outside gene matches: 3. Looked up from germline, CDR1 is SGHRS and CDR2 is YFSETQ. CDR3 loop: CASSLARGPSYEQYF. CDR3 sequence (DNA): TGCGCCAGCAGCTTGGCCAGGGGGCCATCCTACGAGCAGTACTTC.

This chain links TRBV5-5 with TRBJ2-5; 11 bases agree with TRBD2. The CDR3 spans 16 residues. With V trimmed by 3 bases and J by 9 bases, 13 bases remained unmatched. Looked up from germline, CDR1 is SGHKS and CDR2 is YYEKEE (reference sequence). The CDR3 DNA reads TGTGCCAGCAGCTCGGGACTAGCGGACTCTTTGGGGGCCCAGTACTTC. It yields the protein CASSSGLADSLGAQYF.

The rearrangement uses TRBV7-2 and TRBJ1-2; 12 bases line up with TRBD1. Germline values: CDR1 SGHTA, CDR2 FQGNSA. The ends lost 5 bases at V and 4 bases at J; junction bases unmatched: 5. CDR3 length: 15 amino acids. The CDR3 DNA reads TGTGCCAGCAGCCCTGGGACAGGGGGCGTCTATGGCTACACCTTC. This codes for CASSPGTGGVYGYTF.

This chain uses TRBV18 with TRBJ2-3; perhaps TRBD2 as D (6 bases). The CDR3 is 14 residues long. Trimming removed 5 bases from V and 6 bases from J, with 15 bases in between. Germline V gene lookup returns CDR1 KGHSH and CDR2 LQKENI. Here the CDR3 DNA reads TGTGCCAGCTCAGCCGGGGAGGCGGCGGATACGCAGTATTTT. Translated, it gives CASSAGEAADTQYF. The whole variable domain, filled in from reference TRBV18 and TRBJ2-3, reads NAGVMQNPRHLVRRRGQEARLRCSPMKGHSHVYWYRQLPEEGLKFMVYLQKENIIDESGMPKERFSAEFPKEGPSILRIQQVVRGDSAAYFCASSAGEAADTQYFGPGTRLTVL.

The CDR3, as DNA: TGCAGCGTAGGACAGGGCTCTGGGGCCAACGTCCTGACTTTC. Encoded protein: CSVGQGSGANVLTF. The chain couples TRBV29-1 to TRBJ2-6; TRBD1 matches at 8 bases. The germline V gene encodes CDR1 SQVTM and CDR2 ANQGSEA. The CDR3 extends over 14 amino acids. The junction had 1 base not matched to a gene; V was cut back by 6 bases and J by 0 bases.

The chain employs TRBV7-2 and TRBJ2-2; 8 bases agree with TRBD2. Germline CDR1 SGHTA, CDR2 FQGNSA. There are 17 residues in the CDR3. With 3 bases clipped from V and 7 bases from J, the junction kept 13 bases outside the gene matches. Here the CDR3 DNA reads TGTGCCAGCAGCTTTTCGGGAGGGGCGGTGGTAAACGGGGAGCTGTTTTTT. It yields the protein CASSFSGGAVVNGELFF.